The subject of this entry is one T cell receptor (beta chain). The data were produced by immunoSEQ multiplex PCR, yet TCRdb's version contains in-frame clones alone and is incomplete. There are around 130,000 clones in the sample; approximately 90% occur only once, and roughly 7.8% lies in the top ten. The data are from a study of control samples from healthy donors and cancer patients. This CDR3 has 13 residues. The germline gives CDR1 ENHRY, CDR2 SYGVKD. Deletions cut 2 bases from V and 8 bases from J, with 10 bases between. The chain joins TRBV10-3 to TRBJ2-1, with D unclear. The sequencing sample was made of blood. The receptor comes from a man between 18 and 29 years old in good health. CDR3 coding DNA: TGTGCCATCAGTGAGCGAGACGTGGATGAGCAGTTCTTC. It is translated as CAISERDVDEQFF.